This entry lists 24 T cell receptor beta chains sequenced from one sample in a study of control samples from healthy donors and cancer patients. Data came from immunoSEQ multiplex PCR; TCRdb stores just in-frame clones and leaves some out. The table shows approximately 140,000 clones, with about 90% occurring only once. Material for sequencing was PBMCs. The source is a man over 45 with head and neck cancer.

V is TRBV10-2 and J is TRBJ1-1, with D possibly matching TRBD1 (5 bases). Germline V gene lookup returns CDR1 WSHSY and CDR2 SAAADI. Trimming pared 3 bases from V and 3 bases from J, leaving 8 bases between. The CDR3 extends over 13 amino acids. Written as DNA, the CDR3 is TGCGCCAGCAGTGATCAGGGTTACACTGAAGCTTTCTTT. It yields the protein CASSDQGYTEAFF.

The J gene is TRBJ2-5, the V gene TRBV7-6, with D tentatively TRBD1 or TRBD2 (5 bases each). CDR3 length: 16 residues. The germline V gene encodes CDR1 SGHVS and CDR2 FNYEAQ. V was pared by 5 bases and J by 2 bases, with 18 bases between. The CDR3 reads CASSGRGELQQETQYF. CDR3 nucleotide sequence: TGTGCCAGCAGCGGTAGGGGAGAATTGCAACAAGAGACCCAGTACTTC.

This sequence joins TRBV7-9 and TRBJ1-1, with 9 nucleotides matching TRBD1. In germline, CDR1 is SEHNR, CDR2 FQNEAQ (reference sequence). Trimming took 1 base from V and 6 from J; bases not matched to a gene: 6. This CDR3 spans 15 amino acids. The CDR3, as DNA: TGTGCCAGCAGCTTAGTGGGACAGGGTCAGCCTGAAGCTTTCTTT. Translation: CASSLVGQGQPEAFF.

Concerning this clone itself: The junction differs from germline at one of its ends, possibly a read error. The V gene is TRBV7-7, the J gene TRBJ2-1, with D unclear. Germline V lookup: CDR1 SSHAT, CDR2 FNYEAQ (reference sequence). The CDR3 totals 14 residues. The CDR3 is CASSPSGLNNEQFF. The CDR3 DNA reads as TGTGCTAGCAGCCCCTCCGGGCTTAACAATGAGCAGTTCTTC.

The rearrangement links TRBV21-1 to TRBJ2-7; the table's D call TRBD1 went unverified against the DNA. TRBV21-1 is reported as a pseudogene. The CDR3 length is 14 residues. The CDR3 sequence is CASSNTGAHYEQYF. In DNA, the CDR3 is TGTGCCAGCAGCAACACAGGGGCCCACTACGAGCAGTACTTC.

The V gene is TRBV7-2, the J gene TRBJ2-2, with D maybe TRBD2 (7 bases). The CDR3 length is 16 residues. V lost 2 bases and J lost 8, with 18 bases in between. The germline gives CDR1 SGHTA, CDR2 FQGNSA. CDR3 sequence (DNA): TGTGCCAGCAGCTTAAAGGGGGGAGGGTTCCAAGGGGAGCTGTTTTTT. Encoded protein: CASSLKGGGFQGELFF.

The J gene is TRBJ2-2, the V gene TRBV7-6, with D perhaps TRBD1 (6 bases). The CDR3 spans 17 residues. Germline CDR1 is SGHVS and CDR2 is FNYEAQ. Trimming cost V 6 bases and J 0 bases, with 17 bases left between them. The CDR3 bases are TGTGCCAGCAGTTTTCTCCAGGACAGAACGAACACCGGGGAGCTGTTTTTT. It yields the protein CASSFLQDRTNTGELFF.

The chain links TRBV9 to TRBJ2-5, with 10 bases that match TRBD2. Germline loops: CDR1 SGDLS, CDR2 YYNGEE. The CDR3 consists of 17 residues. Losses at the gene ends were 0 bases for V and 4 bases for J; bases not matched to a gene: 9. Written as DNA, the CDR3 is TGTGCCAGCAGCGTAGGGGGAGCGGGGGGGCCCCTAGAGACCCAGTACTTC. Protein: CASSVGGAGGPLETQYF. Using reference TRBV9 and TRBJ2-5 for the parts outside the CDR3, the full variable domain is DSGVTQTPKHLITATGQRVTLRCSPRSGDLSVYWYQQSLDQGLQFLIQYYNGEERAKGNILERFSAQQFPDLHSELNLSSLELGDSALYFCASSVGGAGGPLETQYFGPGTRLLVL.

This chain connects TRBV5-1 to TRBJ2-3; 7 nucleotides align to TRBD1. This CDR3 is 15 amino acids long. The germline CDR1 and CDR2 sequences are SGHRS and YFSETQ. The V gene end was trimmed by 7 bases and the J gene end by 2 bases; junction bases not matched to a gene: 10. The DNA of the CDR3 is TGCGCCAGCTGCCCTCGGGACAGATCCACAGATACGCAGTATTTT. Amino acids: CASCPRDRSTDTQYF.

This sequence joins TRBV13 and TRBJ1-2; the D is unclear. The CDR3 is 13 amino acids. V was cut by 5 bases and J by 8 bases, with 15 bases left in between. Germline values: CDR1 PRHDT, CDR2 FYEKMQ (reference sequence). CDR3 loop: CASSPQSGSGYTF. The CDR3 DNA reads TGTGCCAGCAGCCCCCAATCTGGGAGCGGCTACACCTTC.

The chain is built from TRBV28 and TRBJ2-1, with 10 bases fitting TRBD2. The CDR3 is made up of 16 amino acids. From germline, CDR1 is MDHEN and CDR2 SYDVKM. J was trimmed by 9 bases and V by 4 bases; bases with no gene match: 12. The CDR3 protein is CASSSLGASGSGEQFF. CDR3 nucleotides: TGTGCCAGCAGTTCCCTTGGGGCTAGCGGGAGCGGTGAGCAGTTCTTC.

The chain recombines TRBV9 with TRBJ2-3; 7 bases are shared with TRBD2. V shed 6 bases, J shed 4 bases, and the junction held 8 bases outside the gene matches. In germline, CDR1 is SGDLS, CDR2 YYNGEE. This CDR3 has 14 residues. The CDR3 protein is CASTGGGLADTQYF. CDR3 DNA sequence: TGTGCCAGCACCGGGGGAGGGCTTGCAGATACGCAGTATTTT.

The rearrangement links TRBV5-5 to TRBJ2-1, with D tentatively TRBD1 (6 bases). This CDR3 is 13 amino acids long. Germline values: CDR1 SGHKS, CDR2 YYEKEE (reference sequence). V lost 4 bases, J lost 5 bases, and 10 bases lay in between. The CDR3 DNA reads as TGTGCCAGCAGCCGCTGGGACAACAATGAGCAGTTCTTC. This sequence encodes CASSRWDNNEQFF.

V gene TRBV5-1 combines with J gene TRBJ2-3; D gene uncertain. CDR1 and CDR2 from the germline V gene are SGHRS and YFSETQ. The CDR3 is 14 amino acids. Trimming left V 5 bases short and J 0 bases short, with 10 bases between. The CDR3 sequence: CASSPYPSTDTQYF. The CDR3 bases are TGCGCCAGCAGTCCTTACCCTAGCACAGATACGCAGTATTTT.

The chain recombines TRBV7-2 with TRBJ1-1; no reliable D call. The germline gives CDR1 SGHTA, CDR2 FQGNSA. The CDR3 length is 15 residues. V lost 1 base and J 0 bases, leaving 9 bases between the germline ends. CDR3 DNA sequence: TGTGCCAGCAGCTTAGTAGCCCAAATGAACACTGAAGCTTTCTTT. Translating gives CASSLVAQMNTEAFF.

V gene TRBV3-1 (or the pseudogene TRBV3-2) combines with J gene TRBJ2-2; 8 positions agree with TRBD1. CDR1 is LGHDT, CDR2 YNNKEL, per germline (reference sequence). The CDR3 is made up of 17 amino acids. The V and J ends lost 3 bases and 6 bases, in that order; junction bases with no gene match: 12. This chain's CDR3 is CASSQGDRGGGAGELFF. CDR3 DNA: TGTGCCAGCAGCCAGGGTGACAGGGGCGGAGGGGCCGGGGAGCTGTTTTTT.

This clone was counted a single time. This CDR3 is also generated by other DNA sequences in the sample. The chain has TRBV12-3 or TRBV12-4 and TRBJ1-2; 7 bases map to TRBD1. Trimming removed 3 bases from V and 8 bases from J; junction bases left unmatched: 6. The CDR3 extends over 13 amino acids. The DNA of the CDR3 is TGTGCCAGCAGTTTCCGACAGGGTTCGGGCTACACCTTC. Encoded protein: CASSFRQGSGYTF.

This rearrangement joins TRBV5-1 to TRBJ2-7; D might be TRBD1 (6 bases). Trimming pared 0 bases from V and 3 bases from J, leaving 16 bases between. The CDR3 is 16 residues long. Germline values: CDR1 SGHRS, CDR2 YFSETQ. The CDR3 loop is CASSLEAGAHYYEQYF. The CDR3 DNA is TGCGCCAGCAGCTTGGAGGCAGGGGCTCACTACTACGAGCAGTACTTC.

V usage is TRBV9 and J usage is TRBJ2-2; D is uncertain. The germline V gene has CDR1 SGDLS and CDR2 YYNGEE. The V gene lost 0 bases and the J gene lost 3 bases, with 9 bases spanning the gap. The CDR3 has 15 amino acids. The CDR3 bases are TGTGCCAGCAGCGTAGGGGGTGCGGACACCGGGGAGCTGTTTTTT. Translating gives CASSVGGADTGELFF.

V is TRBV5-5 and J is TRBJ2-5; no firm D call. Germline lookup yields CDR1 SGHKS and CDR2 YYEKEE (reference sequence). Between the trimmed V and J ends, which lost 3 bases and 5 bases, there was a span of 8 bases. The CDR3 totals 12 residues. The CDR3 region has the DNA TGTGCCAGCAGCTCCTACCCCGAGACCCAGTACTTC. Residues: CASSSYPETQYF.

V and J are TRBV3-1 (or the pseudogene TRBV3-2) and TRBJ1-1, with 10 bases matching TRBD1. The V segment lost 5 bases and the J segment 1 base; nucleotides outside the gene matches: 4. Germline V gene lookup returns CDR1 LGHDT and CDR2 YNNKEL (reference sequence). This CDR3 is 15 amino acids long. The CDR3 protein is CASSYGQGGNTEAFF. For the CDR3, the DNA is TGTGCCAGCAGCTATGGACAGGGGGGGAACACTGAAGCTTTCTTT.

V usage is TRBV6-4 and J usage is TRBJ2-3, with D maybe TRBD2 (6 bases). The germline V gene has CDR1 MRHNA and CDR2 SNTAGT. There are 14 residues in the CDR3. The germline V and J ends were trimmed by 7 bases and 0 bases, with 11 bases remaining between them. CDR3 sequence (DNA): TGTGCCAGCAAAATAGCGGCAAGCACAGATACGCAGTATTTT. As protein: CASKIAASTDTQYF.

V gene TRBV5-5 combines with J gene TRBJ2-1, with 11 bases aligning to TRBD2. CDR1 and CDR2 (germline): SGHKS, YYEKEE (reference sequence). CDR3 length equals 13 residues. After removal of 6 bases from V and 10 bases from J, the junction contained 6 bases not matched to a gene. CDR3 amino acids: CASTGLAETEQFF. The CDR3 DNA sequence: TGTGCCAGCACGGGACTAGCGGAAACCGAGCAGTTCTTC.

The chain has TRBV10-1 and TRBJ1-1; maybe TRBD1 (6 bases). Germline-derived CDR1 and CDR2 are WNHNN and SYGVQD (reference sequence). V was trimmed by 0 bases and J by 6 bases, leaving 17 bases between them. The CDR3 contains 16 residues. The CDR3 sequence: CASSESQGPRQPEAFF. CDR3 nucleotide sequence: TGCGCCAGCAGTGAGTCGCAGGGGCCGCGACAGCCTGAAGCTTTCTTT.